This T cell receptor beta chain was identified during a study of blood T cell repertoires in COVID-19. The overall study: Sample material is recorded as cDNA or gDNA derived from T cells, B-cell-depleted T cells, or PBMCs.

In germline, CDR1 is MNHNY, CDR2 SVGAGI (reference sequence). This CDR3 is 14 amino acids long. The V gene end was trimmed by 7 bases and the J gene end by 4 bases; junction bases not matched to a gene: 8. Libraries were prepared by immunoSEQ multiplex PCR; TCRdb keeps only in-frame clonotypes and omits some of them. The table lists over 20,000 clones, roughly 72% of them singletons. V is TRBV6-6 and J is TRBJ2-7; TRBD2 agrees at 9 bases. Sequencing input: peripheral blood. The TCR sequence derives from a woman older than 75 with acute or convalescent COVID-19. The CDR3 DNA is TGTGCCAGCACCAGCCGGGCGGGAGGGTACGAGCAGTACTTC. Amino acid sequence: CASTSRAGGYEQYF.